This T cell receptor beta chain was captured by sequencing in a study of OX40 agonist ivuxolimab in advanced cancers. About the study: Intravenous ivuxolimab was administered to patients every 2 weeks at 0.01 to 10 mg/kg. Partial responses were seen in three patients, one with hepatocellular carcinoma and two with cutaneous melanoma.

Trimming removed 2 bases at V and 0 bases at J, with 5 bases between. CDR1 and CDR2 from the germline V gene are SGHDT and YYEEEE. The CDR3 is made up of 13 amino acids. Sequencing was performed with immunoSEQ multiplex PCR; in TCRdb, only in-frame clones are kept and a portion is missing. This table has roughly 100,000 clones, about 85% appearing once. Findings and limits, study-wide: Clonal expansion was seen in CD4+ and CD8+ blood T cells by week 6 at 0.1 to 3.0 mg/kg. Averaged across samples, CD8+ T cells carried more expanded clones than CD4+ did.

As concerns this clone: As yet, its antigen is unknown.

J is TRBJ1-1 and V is TRBV5-6; D gene unclear. The TCR originated in an adult with an advanced solid tumor such as melanoma, head and neck, liver or kidney cancer. Sequences were derived from CD4+ or CD8+ T cells sorted from blood, sampled in a trial of the OX40 agonist ivuxolimab. This chain's CDR3 is CASSLTLNTEAFF. DNA for the CDR3: TGTGCCAGCAGCTTAACATTGAACACTGAAGCTTTCTTT.